This TCR beta chain was sequenced during a study of T cells in Graves' hyperthyroidism and ophthalmopathy. Study overall: At the time of initial diagnosis and before any treatment, peripheral blood was collected. Notes on the study in general: Blood also held most thyroid clonotypes expanded beyond 0.001.

RNA transcripts served as the template for amplifying TCR beta CDR3 regions. During a first-round RT-PCR of the TCR CDR3, the HTBI primer set was used. In TCRdb, the multiplex PCR reads were re-called with MiXCR into one record per CDR3 protein. Of about 600,000 distinct CDR3 sequences in the sample, roughly 16% are singletons; the top ten hold roughly 3.5%. A patient was excluded if there was uncontrolled infection, other autoimmune disease, pregnancy or lactation. PBMCs were sourced from roughly 9.3 ml fresh peripheral blood. CDR3 length: 16 amino acids. The germline gives CDR1 KGHSH, CDR2 LQKENI. V lost 1 base and J lost 6; bases outside the gene matches: 4. Worth noting for this clonotype: Its target is not known.

The receptor comes from a woman in her thirties or forties with Graves' ophthalmopathy. The sequenced material came from blood. V usage is TRBV18 and J usage is TRBJ2-1; 12 bases are shared with TRBD2. The CDR3 DNA is TGTGCCAGCTCACCACTGCTAGCGGGGGGGCCCAATGAGCAGTTCTTC. Its translation: CASSPLLAGGPNEQFF.